The 13 T cell receptor beta chains presented below share a single source sample, sequenced in a study of blood T cell repertoires in COVID-19. TCRdb's table, derived via immunoSEQ multiplex PCR, lists solely in-frame clones and lacks some. The data show 65,000 to 75,000 clones, approximately 87% seen once. Sequenced material: peripheral blood. The origin of the receptors is a man aged 50-60 years with active COVID-19.

V and J are TRBV12-3 or TRBV12-4 and TRBJ2-7, with a tentative D call TRBD2 (5 bases). This CDR3 spans 13 amino acids. V shed 2 bases and J shed 3 bases, with 8 bases lying between them. The CDR3 here is CASSLLARYEQYF. DNA of the CDR3: TGTGCCAGCAGTTTACTAGCCCGCTACGAGCAGTACTTC.

The rearrangement joins TRBV11-1 to TRBJ2-1; TRBD1 aligns across 7 bases. Germline values: CDR1 SGHAT, CDR2 FQDESV (reference sequence). Trimming took 5 bases from V and 3 from J; bases not matched to a gene: 4. The CDR3 sequence is 14 residues long. The CDR3 reads CASSPQGVYNEQFF. The CDR3 DNA is TGTGCCAGCAGCCCCCAGGGGGTCTACAATGAGCAGTTCTTC.

Only a few counts were recorded for this clone. This chain joins TRBV24-1 and TRBJ1-5, with D possibly being TRBD1 (6 bases). This CDR3 has 13 amino acids. Germline V gene data show CDR1 as KGHDR and CDR2 as SFDVKD. Between the trimmed V and J ends, which lost 5 bases and 3 bases, there was a span of 7 bases. The CDR3 DNA reads as TGTGCCACCAGTGCAGGGGCCAATCAGCCCCAGCATTTT. Translation gives CATSAGANQPQHF.

The chain carries TRBV7-8 and TRBJ2-7, with 8 bases lining up with TRBD2. V shed 6 bases, J shed 3 bases, and the junction held 4 bases outside the gene matches. CDR1 is SGHVS, CDR2 FQNEAQ, per germline. The CDR3 extends over 13 amino acids. DNA for the CDR3: TGTGCCAGCAGACCAGCGGGGGTCTACGAGCAGTACTTC. As protein: CASRPAGVYEQYF. The complete variable domain, with remaining parts taken from reference TRBV7-8 and TRBJ2-7, reads GAGVSQSPRYKVAKRGQDVALRCDPISGHVSLFWYQQALGQGPEFLTYFQNEAQLDKSGLPSDRFFAERPEGSVSTLKIQRTQQEDSAVYLCASRPAGVYEQYFGPGTRLTVT.

This chain uses TRBV6-5 with TRBJ1-2, with unresolved D. Trimming shortened V by 2 bases and J by 8 bases, and 15 bases separated the two germline ends. Germline-derived CDR1 and CDR2 are MNHEY and SVGAGI. CDR3 length equals 14 residues. CDR3 in DNA: TGTGCCAGCAGTTACGGGTATAACATGAGGGGCTACACCTTC. Encoded protein: CASSYGYNMRGYTF.

The chain combines TRBV24-1 with TRBJ1-5; TRBD1 is a possible D gene (5 bases). Germline V CDR1 and CDR2: KGHDR, SFDVKD. The CDR3 is 13 amino acids. Trimming stripped 11 bases from V and 5 bases from J, with 15 bases between. CDR3 loop: CAISGGGHQPQHF. The CDR3 DNA is TGTGCCATTAGCGGGGGAGGCCATCAGCCCCAGCATTTT.

This chain connects TRBV10-3 to TRBJ2-7; the match to TRBD1 covers 10 bases. After removal of 9 bases from V and 5 bases from J, the junction contained 4 bases not matched to a gene. Germline lookup yields CDR1 ENHRY and CDR2 SYGVKD. The CDR3 is 12 residues long. The CDR3 is CAIRTGGNEQYF. DNA for the CDR3: TGTGCCATTCGGACAGGGGGTAACGAGCAGTACTTC.

The V gene is TRBV6-2 or TRBV6-3, the J gene TRBJ1-3; D might be TRBD1 (5 bases). This CDR3 is 16 amino acids long. CDR1 is MNHEY and CDR2 is SVGEGT in the germline V gene. Trimming removed 6 bases at V and 3 bases at J, with 18 bases between. In DNA, the CDR3 is TGTGCCAGCAGCCTTCCGGACACCGACCTTGGAAACACCATATATTTT. Its protein is CASSLPDTDLGNTIYF.

The chain employs TRBV19 and TRBJ1-6; a possible D gene is TRBD1 (6 bases). Germline assignment: CDR1 LNHDA and CDR2 SQIVND (reference sequence). V lost 2 bases, J lost 6 bases, and 17 bases lay in between. The CDR3 length is 17 residues. The CDR3 sequence is CASSILAQPGANSPLHF. CDR3 DNA sequence: TGTGCCAGTAGTATACTGGCCCAGCCAGGGGCTAATTCACCCCTCCACTTT. The full variable domain, with the rest looked up from reference TRBV19 and TRBJ1-6, is DGGITQSPKYLFRKEGQNVTLSCEQNLNHDAMYWYRQDPGQGLRLIYYSQIVNDFQKGDIAEGYSVSREKKESFPLTVTSAQKNPTAFYLCASSILAQPGANSPLHFGNGTRLTVT.

The chain links TRBV9 to TRBJ2-4, with 8 nucleotides matching TRBD2. The V gene's germline CDR1 is SGDLS and CDR2 YYNGEE. The V gene end was trimmed by 0 bases and the J gene end by 7 bases; junction bases not matched to a gene: 9. The CDR3 contains 16 residues. The CDR3 reads CASSVGSGGALNIQYF. Written as DNA, the CDR3 is TGTGCCAGCAGCGTAGGGTCGGGGGGGGCACTTAACATTCAGTACTTC.

The gene calls are TRBV7-2 and TRBJ2-7, with TRBD2 matching 12 bases. This CDR3 has 14 amino acids. Germline lookup yields CDR1 SGHTA and CDR2 FQGNSA. V shed 4 bases, J shed 6 bases, and the junction held 4 bases outside the gene matches. In nucleotides, the CDR3 is TGTGCCAGCAGCTACACTAGCGGGAGGCCCGAGCAGTACTTC. Residues: CASSYTSGRPEQYF.

The chain has TRBV11-2 and TRBJ2-1; 12 nucleotides align to TRBD2. Germline CDR1 and CDR2: SGHAT and FQNNGV. The length of the CDR3 is 15 residues. J lost 3 bases, V lost 5 bases, and 2 bases had no gene match. CDR3 DNA: TGTGCCAGCAGCAGGACTAGCGGGGACTACAATGAGCAGTTCTTC. It specifies CASSRTSGDYNEQFF. The full variable domain, rest sourced from reference TRBV11-2 and TRBJ2-1, is EAGVAQSPRYKIIEKRQSVAFWCNPISGHATLYWYQQILGQGPKLLIQFQNNGVVDDSQLPKDRFSAERLKGVDSTLKIQPAKLEDSAVYLCASSRTSGDYNEQFFGPGTRLTVL.

The V call is TRBV6-5, the J call TRBJ1-2; D perhaps matches TRBD1 (5 bases). CDR3 size: 11 residues. Germline V gives CDR1 MNHEY, CDR2 SVGAGI. Trimming left V 7 bases short and J 3 bases short, with 6 bases between. CDR3 amino acids: CASKGDYGYTF. The CDR3 DNA reads as TGTGCCAGCAAAGGGGACTATGGCTACACCTTC.